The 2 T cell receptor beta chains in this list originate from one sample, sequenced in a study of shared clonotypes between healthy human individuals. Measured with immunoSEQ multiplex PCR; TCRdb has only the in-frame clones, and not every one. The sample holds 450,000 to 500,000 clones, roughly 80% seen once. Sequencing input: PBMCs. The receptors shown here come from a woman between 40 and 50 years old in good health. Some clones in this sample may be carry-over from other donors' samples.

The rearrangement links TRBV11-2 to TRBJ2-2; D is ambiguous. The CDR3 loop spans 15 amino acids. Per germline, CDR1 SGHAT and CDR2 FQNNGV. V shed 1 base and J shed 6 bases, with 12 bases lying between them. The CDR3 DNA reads TGTGCCAGCAGCTTAGTCTCCCACAGCGCCGGGGAGCTGTTTTTT. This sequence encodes CASSLVSHSAGELFF.

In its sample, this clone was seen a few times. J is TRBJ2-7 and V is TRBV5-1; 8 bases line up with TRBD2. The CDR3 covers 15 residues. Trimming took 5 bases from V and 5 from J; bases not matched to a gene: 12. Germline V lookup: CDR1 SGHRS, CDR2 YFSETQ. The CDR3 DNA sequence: TGCGCCAGCAGAGAAGCCGGACTAGCAACGAACGAGCAGTACTTC. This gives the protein CASREAGLATNEQYF.